These T cell receptor beta chains were read from a single sample in a study of T cells after posttransplantation cyclophosphamide. Method: immunoSEQ multiplex PCR; TCRdb's copy keeps in-frame clones and lacks some. Of approximately 21,000 clones in the sample, around 86% are singletons; the top ten hold around 2.1%. The source was PBMCs, collected about 400 days after allogeneic stem cell transplant with calcineurin inhibitor and methotrexate. The receptors were sampled from a female patient in her 30s who received an allogeneic stem cell transplant from an unrelated donor, was CMV-positive, and had acute and chronic GVHD. A share of the T cells may be of graft donor origin. Each CDR3 is given with its conserved first and last residue. A D gene is named only where the DNA matches it firmly. Size is stated for part of the rows, as once, few or many counts, or as a class when the clone is expanded.

clone_size: -; v_call: TRBV7-9; d_call: -; j_call: TRBJ1-1; cdr3_nt: TGTGCCAGCAGCTTAGGGGCTCCGGTAGGGGTCGGTGAAGCTTTCTTT; cdr3_aa: CASSLGAPVGVGEAFF
clone_size: -; v_call: TRBV30; d_call: -; j_call: TRBJ2-2; cdr3_nt: TGTGCCTGTGGGGCAGCGAACACCGGGGAGCTGTTTTTT; cdr3_aa: CACGAANTGELFF
clone_size: few; v_call: TRBV10-3; d_call: -; j_call: TRBJ1-5; cdr3_nt: TGTGCCATCAGTGAGGGAGGACAGCGAAATCAGCCCCAGCATTTT; cdr3_aa: CAISEGGQRNQPQHF
clone_size: -; v_call: TRBV9; d_call: -; j_call: TRBJ2-2; cdr3_nt: TGTGCCAGCAGCCAAACCCCAAGCGGCGGGGAGCTGTTTTTT; cdr3_aa: CASSQTPSGGELFF
clone_size: -; v_call: TRBV7-9; d_call: -; j_call: TRBJ1-2; cdr3_nt: TGTGCCAGCAGCCCCGGAAACCGGGACTCAGTGGGCTACACCTTC; cdr3_aa: CASSPGNRDSVGYTF
clone_size: -; v_call: TRBV7-6; d_call: -; j_call: TRBJ1-2; cdr3_nt: TGTGCCAGCAGTAACAGGGATAATGGCTACACCTTC; cdr3_aa: CASSNRDNGYTF
clone_size: -; v_call: TRBV6-5; d_call: TRBD1; j_call: TRBJ1-6; cdr3_nt: TGTGCCAGCAGTCTAACAGGGGGACATTCACCCCTCCACTTT; cdr3_aa: CASSLTGGHSPLHF
clone_size: -; v_call: TRBV19; d_call: -; j_call: TRBJ1-3; cdr3_nt: TGTGCCAGTAATACAGGGAACTCTGGAAACACCATATATTTT; cdr3_aa: CASNTGNSGNTIYF
clone_size: few; v_call: TRBV19; d_call: -; j_call: TRBJ1-6; cdr3_nt: TGTGCCAGTAGTGGAGACAGTAATTCACCCCTCCACTTT; cdr3_aa: CASSGDSNSPLHF
clone_size: -; v_call: TRBV7-6; d_call: -; j_call: TRBJ2-7; cdr3_nt: TGTGCCAGCAGCCTGGATGAGGAGGGCGGCGGGGCCTACGAGCAGTACTTC; cdr3_aa: CASSLDEEGGGAYEQYF
clone_size: few; v_call: TRBV27; d_call: TRBD1; j_call: TRBJ2-7; cdr3_nt: TGTGCCAGCAGCCTTGCCCTGGACAGGGCAGGGGAGCAGTACTTC; cdr3_aa: CASSLALDRAGEQYF
clone_size: -; v_call: TRBV5-1; d_call: -; j_call: TRBJ2-1; cdr3_nt: TGCGCCAGCGGGGGGGACATAAACAATGAGCAGTTCTTC; cdr3_aa: CASGGDINNEQFF
clone_size: -; v_call: TRBV5-6; d_call: -; j_call: TRBJ2-5; cdr3_nt: TGTGCCAGCAGTAGGGGTTACCAAGAGACCCAGTACTTC; cdr3_aa: CASSRGYQETQYF
clone_size: few; v_call: TRBV14; d_call: -; j_call: TRBJ1-3; cdr3_nt: TGTGCCAGCAGCCGCGGGGGAGCCTCTGGAAACACCATATATTTT; cdr3_aa: CASSRGGASGNTIYF
clone_size: -; v_call: TRBV7-9; d_call: -; j_call: TRBJ2-5; cdr3_nt: TGTGCCAGCAGCTGGAGGTGGAGGGAGACCCAGTACTTC; cdr3_aa: CASSWRWRETQYF
clone_size: -; v_call: TRBV7-2; d_call: TRBD1; j_call: TRBJ2-1; cdr3_nt: TGTGCCAGCAGCTCCTCGGGACAGGGGAACAATGAGCAGTTCTTC; cdr3_aa: CASSSSGQGNNEQFF
clone_size: -; v_call: TRBV11-2; d_call: -; j_call: TRBJ1-2; cdr3_nt: TGTGCCAGCAGCTTAGATCCAGGATCTAACTATGGCTACACCTTC; cdr3_aa: CASSLDPGSNYGYTF
clone_size: -; v_call: TRBV9; d_call: -; j_call: TRBJ2-7; cdr3_nt: TGTGCCAGCAGCGCCCGGGGTGAGGGCTCCACCACCTACGAGCAGTACTTC; cdr3_aa: CASSARGEGSTTYEQYF
clone_size: -; v_call: TRBV30; d_call: TRBD2; j_call: TRBJ2-7; cdr3_nt: TGTGCCTGGAGTCGGGGGGATCTCGAGCAGTACTTC; cdr3_aa: CAWSRGDLEQYF
clone_size: -; v_call: TRBV5-6; d_call: TRBD1; j_call: TRBJ1-2; cdr3_nt: TGTGCCAGCAGCTCCACAGGGGTTCATGGCTACACCTTC; cdr3_aa: CASSSTGVHGYTF
clone_size: -; v_call: TRBV9; d_call: -; j_call: TRBJ1-4; cdr3_nt: TGTGCCAGCAGCGGCCGGGACTCGGAAATGGAAAAACTGTTTTTT; cdr3_aa: CASSGRDSEMEKLFF
clone_size: -; v_call: TRBV5-4; d_call: -; j_call: TRBJ2-5; cdr3_nt: TGTGCCAGCAGCTTGGTTCTAGACCAAGAGACCCAGTACTTC; cdr3_aa: CASSLVLDQETQYF
clone_size: -; v_call: TRBV12-5; d_call: -; j_call: TRBJ1-2; cdr3_nt: TGTGCTAGTGGTTTGGTTATGAGGGGACTCAACTTC; cdr3_aa: CASGLVMRGLNF
clone_size: -; v_call: TRBV29-1; d_call: TRBD1; j_call: TRBJ2-3; cdr3_nt: TGCAGCGTTGATCGGGACAGGGTGGGGATAGGTACGCAGTATTTT; cdr3_aa: CSVDRDRVGIGTQYF
clone_size: once; v_call: TRBV4-1; d_call: -; j_call: TRBJ1-1; cdr3_nt: TGCGCCAGCAGCTCCTACGGACAGATTCTCATGAACACTGAAGCTTTCTTT; cdr3_aa: CASSSYGQILMNTEAFF
clone_size: -; v_call: TRBV11-2; d_call: -; j_call: TRBJ2-5; cdr3_nt: TGTGCCAGCAGCTTACGGGGAAAAGAGACCCAGTACTTC; cdr3_aa: CASSLRGKETQYF
clone_size: once; v_call: TRBV7-3; d_call: TRBD2; j_call: TRBJ2-1; cdr3_nt: TGTGCCAGCAGCGAACTCCCGCGGGGGGGGGCCTACAATGAGCAGTTCTTC; cdr3_aa: CASSELPRGGAYNEQFF
clone_size: -; v_call: TRBV7-2; d_call: TRBD1; j_call: TRBJ2-7; cdr3_nt: TGTGCCAGCAGCCCATACGGGGGCCGGGACAGGGTGCGATACGAGCAGTACTTC; cdr3_aa: CASSPYGGRDRVRYEQYF
clone_size: -; v_call: TRBV6-1; d_call: -; j_call: TRBJ1-6; cdr3_nt: TGTGCCAGCGGGCCTTCACCCCTCCACTTT; cdr3_aa: CASGPSPLHF
clone_size: -; v_call: TRBV29-1; d_call: TRBD1; j_call: TRBJ1-4; cdr3_nt: TGCAGCGGCCGACGGACAGGGGAAAAACTGTTTTTT; cdr3_aa: CSGRRTGEKLFF
clone_size: -; v_call: TRBV6-5; d_call: TRBD2; j_call: TRBJ2-7; cdr3_nt: TGTGCCAGCGCCCTGACTAGCGGGACTGGCGAGCAGTACTTC; cdr3_aa: CASALTSGTGEQYF
clone_size: -; v_call: TRBV9; d_call: -; j_call: TRBJ2-1; cdr3_nt: TGTGCCAGCAGCGCTAGGTGGCAGGGATACAATGAGCAGTTCTTC; cdr3_aa: CASSARWQGYNEQFF
clone_size: -; v_call: TRBV27; d_call: TRBD1; j_call: TRBJ2-3; cdr3_nt: TGTGCCAGCGGTACCCAGGACAGGGCAAGGCAGTATTTT; cdr3_aa: CASGTQDRARQYF
clone_size: -; v_call: TRBV30; d_call: -; j_call: TRBJ1-2; cdr3_nt: TGTGCCTGGAGTCGGCAGGGCTTATATGGCTACACCTTC; cdr3_aa: CAWSRQGLYGYTF
clone_size: -; v_call: TRBV7-3; d_call: TRBD1; j_call: TRBJ1-6; cdr3_nt: TGTGCCAGCAGCTCCGACAGGGGGCTCTTGTCACCCCTCCACTTT; cdr3_aa: CASSSDRGLLSPLHF
clone_size: -; v_call: TRBV30; d_call: TRBD2; j_call: TRBJ2-1; cdr3_nt: TGTGCCTGGGGGTCAGGGACTAGCGGAAATGAGCAGTTCTTC; cdr3_aa: CAWGSGTSGNEQFF
clone_size: -; v_call: TRBV2; d_call: TRBD1; j_call: TRBJ1-2; cdr3_nt: TGTGCCAGCAGTCGTATACCGACAGGGAACTATGGCTACACCTTC; cdr3_aa: CASSRIPTGNYGYTF
clone_size: -; v_call: TRBV7-8; d_call: TRBD2; j_call: TRBJ2-3; cdr3_nt: TGTGCCAGCAGCTGGGAGCGGGAGTTGCCTACAGATACGCAGTATTTT; cdr3_aa: CASSWERELPTDTQYF
clone_size: -; v_call: TRBV4-1; d_call: -; j_call: TRBJ1-4; cdr3_nt: TGCGCCAGCAGCCTTAAGGAGGCCCAATTTAATGAAAAACTGTTTTTT; cdr3_aa: CASSLKEAQFNEKLFF
clone_size: few; v_call: TRBV5-5; d_call: -; j_call: TRBJ1-5; cdr3_nt: TGTGCCAGCAGCTCGACTTGGGACACCACGGCGTATCAGCCCCAGCATTTT; cdr3_aa: CASSSTWDTTAYQPQHF
clone_size: -; v_call: TRBV4-1; d_call: TRBD2; j_call: TRBJ2-2; cdr3_nt: TGCGCCAGCAGCCGGGTACTAGCGGCCGGGGAGCTGTTTTTT; cdr3_aa: CASSRVLAAGELFF
clone_size: few; v_call: TRBV5-8; d_call: -; j_call: TRBJ1-4; cdr3_nt: TGTGCCAGCAGCCTGCAGGGGTTGGAAAAACTGTTTTTT; cdr3_aa: CASSLQGLEKLFF
clone_size: -; v_call: TRBV30; d_call: -; j_call: TRBJ1-1; cdr3_nt: TGTGCCTGGAGCCCAGACAGAGAAGCTTTCTTT; cdr3_aa: CAWSPDREAFF
clone_size: -; v_call: TRBV19; d_call: TRBD2; j_call: TRBJ2-7; cdr3_nt: TGTGCCAGTAGTCCCTATCGGACTAGCGGGGGTTCCTACGAGCAGTACTTC; cdr3_aa: CASSPYRTSGGSYEQYF
clone_size: -; v_call: TRBV5-1; d_call: -; j_call: TRBJ2-7; cdr3_nt: TGCGCCAGCAGCCCCCCCGAGCGGATGAGCTACGAGCAGTACTTC; cdr3_aa: CASSPPERMSYEQYF
clone_size: -; v_call: TRBV13; d_call: -; j_call: TRBJ2-2; cdr3_nt: TGTGCCAGCAGCTTAGCGGAGGGCTTCGCGAACACCGGGGAGCTGTTTTTT; cdr3_aa: CASSLAEGFANTGELFF
clone_size: -; v_call: TRBV7-6; d_call: TRBD1; j_call: TRBJ1-6; cdr3_nt: TGTGCCAGCAGCTCCCAACCGGGACAGGGCACTTCACCCCTCCACTTT; cdr3_aa: CASSSQPGQGTSPLHF
clone_size: -; v_call: TRBV7-7; d_call: TRBD2; j_call: TRBJ2-1; cdr3_nt: TGTGCTAGCAGCTTAGAACCGGGGGGAAGCAATGAGCAGTTCTTC; cdr3_aa: CASSLEPGGSNEQFF
clone_size: -; v_call: TRBV5-6; d_call: -; j_call: TRBJ2-2; cdr3_nt: TGTGCCAGCAGCTTGGCGGGGAGGAGAGAAGGAACCGGGGAGCTGTTTTTT; cdr3_aa: CASSLAGRREGTGELFF
clone_size: -; v_call: TRBV27; d_call: -; j_call: TRBJ1-1; cdr3_nt: TGTGCCAGCAGGTTATCGCGGGGAGCTGAAGCTTTCTTT; cdr3_aa: CASRLSRGAEAFF
clone_size: -; v_call: TRBV7-9; d_call: -; j_call: TRBJ1-2; cdr3_nt: TGTGCCAGCAGCTATACTACAGGAGGGTGGGGCTACACCTTC; cdr3_aa: CASSYTTGGWGYTF
clone_size: -; v_call: TRBV9; d_call: TRBD2; j_call: TRBJ2-7; cdr3_nt: TGTGCCAGCGGCCCCGGGGGGGGACTAGCGGCCCAGCAGTACTTC; cdr3_aa: CASGPGGGLAAQQYF
clone_size: -; v_call: TRBV18; d_call: TRBD1; j_call: TRBJ1-5; cdr3_nt: TGTGCCAGCTCACCACCAGCAGGGACAGGGGGCAATCAGCCCCAGCATTTT; cdr3_aa: CASSPPAGTGGNQPQHF
clone_size: -; v_call: TRBV10-3; d_call: TRBD1; j_call: TRBJ1-1; cdr3_nt: TGTGCCATCAGGACAGGGGAGAACACTGAAGCTTTCTTT; cdr3_aa: CAIRTGENTEAFF